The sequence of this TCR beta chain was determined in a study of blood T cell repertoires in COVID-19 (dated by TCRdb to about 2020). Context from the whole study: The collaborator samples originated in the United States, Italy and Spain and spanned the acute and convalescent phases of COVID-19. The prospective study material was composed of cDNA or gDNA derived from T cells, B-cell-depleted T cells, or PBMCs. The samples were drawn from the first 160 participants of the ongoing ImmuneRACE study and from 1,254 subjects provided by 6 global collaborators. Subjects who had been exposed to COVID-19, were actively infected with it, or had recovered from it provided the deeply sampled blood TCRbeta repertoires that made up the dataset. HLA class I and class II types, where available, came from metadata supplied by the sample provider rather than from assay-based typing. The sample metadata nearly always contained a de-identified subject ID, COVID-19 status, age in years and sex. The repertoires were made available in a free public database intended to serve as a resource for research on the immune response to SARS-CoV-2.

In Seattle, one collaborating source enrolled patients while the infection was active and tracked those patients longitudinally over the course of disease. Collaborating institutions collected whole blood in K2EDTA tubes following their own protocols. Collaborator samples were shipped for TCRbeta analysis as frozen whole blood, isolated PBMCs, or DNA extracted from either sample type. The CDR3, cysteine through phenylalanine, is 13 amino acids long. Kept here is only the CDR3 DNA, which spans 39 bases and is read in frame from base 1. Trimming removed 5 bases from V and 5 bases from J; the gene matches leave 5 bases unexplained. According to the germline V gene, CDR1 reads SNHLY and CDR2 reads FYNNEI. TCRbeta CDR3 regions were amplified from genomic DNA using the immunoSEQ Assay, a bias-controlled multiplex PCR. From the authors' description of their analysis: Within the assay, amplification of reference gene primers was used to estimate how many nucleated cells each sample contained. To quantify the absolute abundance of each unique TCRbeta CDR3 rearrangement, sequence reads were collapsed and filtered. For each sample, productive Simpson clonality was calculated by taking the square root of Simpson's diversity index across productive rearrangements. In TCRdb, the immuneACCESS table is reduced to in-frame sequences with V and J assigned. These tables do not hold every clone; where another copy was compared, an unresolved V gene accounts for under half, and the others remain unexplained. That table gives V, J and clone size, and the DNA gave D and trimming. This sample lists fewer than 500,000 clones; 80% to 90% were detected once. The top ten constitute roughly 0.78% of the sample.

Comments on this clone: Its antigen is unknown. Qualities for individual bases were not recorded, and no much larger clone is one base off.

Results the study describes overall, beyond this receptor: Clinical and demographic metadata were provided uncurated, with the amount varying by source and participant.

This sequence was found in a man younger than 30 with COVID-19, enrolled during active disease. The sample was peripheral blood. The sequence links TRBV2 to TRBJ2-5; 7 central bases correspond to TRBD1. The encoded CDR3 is CASSQDRDETQYF. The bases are TGTGCCAGCAGTCAAGACAGGGATGAGACCCAGTACTTC.